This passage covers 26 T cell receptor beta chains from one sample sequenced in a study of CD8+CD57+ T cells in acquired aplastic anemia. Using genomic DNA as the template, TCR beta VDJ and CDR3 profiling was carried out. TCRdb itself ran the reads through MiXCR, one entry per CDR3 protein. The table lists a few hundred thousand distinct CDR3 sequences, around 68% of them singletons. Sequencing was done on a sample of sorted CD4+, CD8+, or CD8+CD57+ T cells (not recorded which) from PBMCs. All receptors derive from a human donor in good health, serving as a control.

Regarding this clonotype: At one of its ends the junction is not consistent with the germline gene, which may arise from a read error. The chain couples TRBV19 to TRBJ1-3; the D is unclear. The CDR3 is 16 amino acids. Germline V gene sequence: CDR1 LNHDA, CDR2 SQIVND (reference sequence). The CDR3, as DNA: TGTGCCAGTAGTTTCTCAGGTACGCAGCCTCGAAATTTCGGTGATTTT. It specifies CASSFSGTQPRNFGDF.

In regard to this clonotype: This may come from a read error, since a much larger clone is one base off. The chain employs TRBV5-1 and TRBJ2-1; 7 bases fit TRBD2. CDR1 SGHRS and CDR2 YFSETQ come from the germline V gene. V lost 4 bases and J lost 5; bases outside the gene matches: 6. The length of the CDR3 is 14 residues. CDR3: CASSRREEDNEQFF. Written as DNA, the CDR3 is TGCGCCAGCAGCCGCCGGGAGGAGGACAATGAGCAGTTCTTC.

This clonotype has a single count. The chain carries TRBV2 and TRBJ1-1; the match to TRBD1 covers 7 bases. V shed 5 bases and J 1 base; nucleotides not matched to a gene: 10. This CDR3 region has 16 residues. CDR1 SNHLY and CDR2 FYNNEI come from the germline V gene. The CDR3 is CASSPRQGGKNTEAFF. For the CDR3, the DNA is TGTGCCAGCAGTCCCCGACAGGGTGGTAAGAACACTGAAGCTTTCTTT.

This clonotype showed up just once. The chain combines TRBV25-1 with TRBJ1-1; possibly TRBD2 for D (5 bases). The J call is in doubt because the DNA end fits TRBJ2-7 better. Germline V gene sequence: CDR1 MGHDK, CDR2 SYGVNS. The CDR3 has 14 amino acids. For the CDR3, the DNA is TGTGCCAGCAGCACCACACTAGGATTCACTGAGCAGTACTTC. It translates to CASSTTLGFTEQYF.

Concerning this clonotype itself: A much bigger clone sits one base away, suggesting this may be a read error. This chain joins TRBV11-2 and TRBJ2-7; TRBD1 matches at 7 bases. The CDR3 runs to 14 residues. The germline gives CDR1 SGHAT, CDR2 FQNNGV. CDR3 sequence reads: CASSTGTDTYGQYF. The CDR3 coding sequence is TGTGCCAGCAGCACCGGGACAGACACCTACGGGCAGTACTTC.

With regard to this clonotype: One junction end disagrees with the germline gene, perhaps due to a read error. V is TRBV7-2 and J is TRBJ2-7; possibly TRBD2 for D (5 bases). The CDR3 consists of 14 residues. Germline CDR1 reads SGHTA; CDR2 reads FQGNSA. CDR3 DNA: TGTGCCAGCAGCTTCGAGGGATTCAACTACCCGCAGCACTTC. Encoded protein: CASSFEGFNYPQHF.

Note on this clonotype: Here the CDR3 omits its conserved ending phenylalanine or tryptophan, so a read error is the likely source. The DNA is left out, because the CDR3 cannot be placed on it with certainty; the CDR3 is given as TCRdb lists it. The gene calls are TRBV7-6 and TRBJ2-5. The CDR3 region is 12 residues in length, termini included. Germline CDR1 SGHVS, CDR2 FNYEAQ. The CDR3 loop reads CASSPSAETHDL.

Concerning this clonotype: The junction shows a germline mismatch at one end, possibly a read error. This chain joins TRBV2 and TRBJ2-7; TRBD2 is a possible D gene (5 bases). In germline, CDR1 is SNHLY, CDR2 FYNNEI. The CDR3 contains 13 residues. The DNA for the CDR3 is TGTGCCAGCAGTGATATAGGGAGCGACGAAGAGAACTTC. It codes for CASSDIGSDEENF.

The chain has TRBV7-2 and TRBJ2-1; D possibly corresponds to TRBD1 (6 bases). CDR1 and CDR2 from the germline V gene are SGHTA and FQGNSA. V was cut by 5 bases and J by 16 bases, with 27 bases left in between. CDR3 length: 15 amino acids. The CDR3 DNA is TGTGCCAGCAGCCCGGAACAGGGTTACGAGCAGTACTTCTTCTTC. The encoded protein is CASSPEQGYEQYFFF.

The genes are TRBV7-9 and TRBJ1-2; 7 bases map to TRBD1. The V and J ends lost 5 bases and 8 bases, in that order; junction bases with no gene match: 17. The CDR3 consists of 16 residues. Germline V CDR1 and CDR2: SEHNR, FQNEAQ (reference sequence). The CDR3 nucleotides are TGTGCCAGCAGCGTAGGTCAGCAGGGGGACCTCTGGGGCTACACCTTC. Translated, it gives CASSVGQQGDLWGYTF.

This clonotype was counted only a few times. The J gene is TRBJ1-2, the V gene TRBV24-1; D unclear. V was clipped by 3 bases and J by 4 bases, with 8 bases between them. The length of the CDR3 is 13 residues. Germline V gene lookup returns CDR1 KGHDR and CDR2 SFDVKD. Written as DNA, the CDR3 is TGTGCCACCAGTGATCTGGGCACCTATGGCTACACCTTC. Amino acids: CATSDLGTYGYTF.

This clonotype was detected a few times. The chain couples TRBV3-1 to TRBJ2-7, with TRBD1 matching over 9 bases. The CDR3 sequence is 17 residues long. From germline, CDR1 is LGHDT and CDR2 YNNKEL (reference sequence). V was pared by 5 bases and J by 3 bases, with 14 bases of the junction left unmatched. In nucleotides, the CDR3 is TGTGCCAGCAGCTCAGATCATGGGACAGGGCTTGACTACGAGCAGTACTTC. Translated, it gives CASSSDHGTGLDYEQYF.

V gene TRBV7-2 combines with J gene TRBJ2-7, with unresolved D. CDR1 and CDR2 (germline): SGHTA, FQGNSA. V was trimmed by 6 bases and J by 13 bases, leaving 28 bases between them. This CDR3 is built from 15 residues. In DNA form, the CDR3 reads TGTGCCAGCAGGCTAGTTAGAGGCAGCAGTAACTCGGGCTACTTC. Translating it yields CASRLVRGSSNSGYF. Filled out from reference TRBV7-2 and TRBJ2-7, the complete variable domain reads GAGVSQSPSNKVTEKGKDVELRCDPISGHTALYWYRQSLGQGLEFLIYFQGNSAPDKSGLPSDRFSAERTGGSVSTLTIQRTQQEDSAVYLCASRLVRGSSNSGYFGPGTRLTVT.

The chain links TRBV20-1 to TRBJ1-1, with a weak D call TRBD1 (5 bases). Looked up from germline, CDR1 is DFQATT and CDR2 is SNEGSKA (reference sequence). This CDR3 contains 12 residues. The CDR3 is CSAPDWGTEAFF. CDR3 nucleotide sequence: TGCAGCGCCCCGGACTGGGGGACTGAAGCTTTCTTT.

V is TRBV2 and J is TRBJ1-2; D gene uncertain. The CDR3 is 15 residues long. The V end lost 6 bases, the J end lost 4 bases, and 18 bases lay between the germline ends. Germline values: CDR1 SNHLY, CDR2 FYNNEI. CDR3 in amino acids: CASRNRTGGSYGYTF. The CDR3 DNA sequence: TGTGCCAGCAGAAATAGGACCGGCGGGAGCTATGGCTACACCTTC.

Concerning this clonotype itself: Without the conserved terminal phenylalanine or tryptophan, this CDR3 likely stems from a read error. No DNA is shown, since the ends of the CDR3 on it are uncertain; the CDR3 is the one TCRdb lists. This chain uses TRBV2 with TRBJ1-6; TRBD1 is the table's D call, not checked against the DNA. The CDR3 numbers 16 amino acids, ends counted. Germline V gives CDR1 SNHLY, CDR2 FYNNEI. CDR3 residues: CASSGLLGQNNSPLQD.

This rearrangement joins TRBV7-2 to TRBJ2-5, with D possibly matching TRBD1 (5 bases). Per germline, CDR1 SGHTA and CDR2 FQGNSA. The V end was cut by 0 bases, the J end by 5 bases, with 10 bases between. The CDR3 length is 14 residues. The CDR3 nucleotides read TGTGCCAGCAGCTTAGCGGGGCAATGGGAGACCCAGTACTTC. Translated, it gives CASSLAGQWETQYF.

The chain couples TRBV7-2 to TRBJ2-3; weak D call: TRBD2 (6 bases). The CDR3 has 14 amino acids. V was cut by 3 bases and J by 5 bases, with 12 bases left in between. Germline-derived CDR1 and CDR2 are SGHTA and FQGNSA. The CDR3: CASSLGRWEDTQYF. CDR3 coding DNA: TGTGCCAGCAGCTTGGGGAGGTGGGAAGATACGCAGTATTTT. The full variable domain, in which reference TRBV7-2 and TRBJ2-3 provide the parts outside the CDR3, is GAGVSQSPSNKVTEKGKDVELRCDPISGHTALYWYRQSLGQGLEFLIYFQGNSAPDKSGLPSDRFSAERTGGSVSTLTIQRTQQEDSAVYLCASSLGRWEDTQYFGPGTRLTVL.

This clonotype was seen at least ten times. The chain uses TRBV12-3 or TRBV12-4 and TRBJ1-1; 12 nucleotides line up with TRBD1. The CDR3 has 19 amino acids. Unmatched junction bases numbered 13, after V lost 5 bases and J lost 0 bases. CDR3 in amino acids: CASSNSRDRGRRMNTEAFF. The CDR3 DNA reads TGTGCCAGCAGTAATTCACGGGACAGGGGGCGTCGCATGAACACTGAAGCTTTCTTT.

Here the CDR3 DNA reads TGTGCCATCAGTGAGTCAGGGACGAGACTATCTAACTATGGCTACACCTTC. Protein product: CAISESGTRLSNYGYTF. The V call is TRBV10-3, the J call TRBJ1-2, with D maybe TRBD1 (5 bases). The CDR3 has 17 residues. The V gene's germline CDR1 is ENHRY and CDR2 SYGVKD. V was clipped by 0 bases and J by 0 bases, with 14 bases between them.

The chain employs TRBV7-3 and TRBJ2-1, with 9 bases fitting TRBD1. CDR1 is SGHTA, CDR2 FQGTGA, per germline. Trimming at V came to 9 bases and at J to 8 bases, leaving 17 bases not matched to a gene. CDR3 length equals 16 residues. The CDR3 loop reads CASSWRTGDPFYEQFF. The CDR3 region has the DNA TGTGCCAGTAGTTGGCGGACAGGGGACCCCTTCTATGAGCAGTTCTTC.

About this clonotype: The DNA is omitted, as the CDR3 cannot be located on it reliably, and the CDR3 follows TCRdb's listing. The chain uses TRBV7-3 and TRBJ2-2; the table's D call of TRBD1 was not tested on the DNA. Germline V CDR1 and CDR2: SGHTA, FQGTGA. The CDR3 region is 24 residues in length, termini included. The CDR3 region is CASSSSICSALRWTGASNTGELFF.

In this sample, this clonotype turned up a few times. This CDR3 reads CASRIRDTEAFF. Here the CDR3 DNA reads TGTGCCAGTAGGATCCGGGACACTGAAGCTTTCTTT. The gene calls are TRBV19 and TRBJ1-1; no firm D call. In germline, CDR1 is LNHDA, CDR2 SQIVND (reference sequence). Trimming stripped 6 bases from V and 3 bases from J, with 8 bases between. The CDR3 is 12 amino acids. Filled out from reference TRBV19 and TRBJ1-1, the complete variable domain reads DGGITQSPKYLFRKEGQNVTLSCEQNLNHDAMYWYRQDPGQGLRLIYYSQIVNDFQKGDIAEGYSVSREKKESFPLTVTSAQKNPTAFYLCASRIRDTEAFFGQGTRLTVV.

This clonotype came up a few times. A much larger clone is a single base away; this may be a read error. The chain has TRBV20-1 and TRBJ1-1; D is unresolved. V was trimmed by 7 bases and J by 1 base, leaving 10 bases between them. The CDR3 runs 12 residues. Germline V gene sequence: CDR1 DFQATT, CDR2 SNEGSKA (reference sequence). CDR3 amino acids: CSGCSGNTEAFF. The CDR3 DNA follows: TGCAGTGGGTGCAGTGGGAACACTGAAGCTTTCTTT.

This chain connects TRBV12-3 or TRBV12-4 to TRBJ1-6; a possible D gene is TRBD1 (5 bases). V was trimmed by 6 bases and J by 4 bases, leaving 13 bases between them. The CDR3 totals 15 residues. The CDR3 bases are TGTGCCAGCAGCAAAGCCCGGGGGTATAATTCACCCCTCCACTTT. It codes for CASSKARGYNSPLHF.

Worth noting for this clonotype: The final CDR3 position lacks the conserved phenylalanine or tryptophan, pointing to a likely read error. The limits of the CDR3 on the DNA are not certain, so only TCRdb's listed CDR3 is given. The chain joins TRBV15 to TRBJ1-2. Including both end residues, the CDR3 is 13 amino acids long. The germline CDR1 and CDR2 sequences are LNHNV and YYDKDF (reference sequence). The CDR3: CASSRRLEGDYTL.